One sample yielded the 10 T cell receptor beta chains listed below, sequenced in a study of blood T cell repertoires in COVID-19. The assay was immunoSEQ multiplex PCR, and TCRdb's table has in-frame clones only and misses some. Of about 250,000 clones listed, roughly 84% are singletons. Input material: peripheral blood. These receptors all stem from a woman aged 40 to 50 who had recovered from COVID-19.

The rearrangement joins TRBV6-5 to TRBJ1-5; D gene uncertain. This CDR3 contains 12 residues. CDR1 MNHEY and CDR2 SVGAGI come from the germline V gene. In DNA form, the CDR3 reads TGTGCTACGCGGCCACAAGATCAGCCCCAGCATTTT. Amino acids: CATRPQDQPQHF.

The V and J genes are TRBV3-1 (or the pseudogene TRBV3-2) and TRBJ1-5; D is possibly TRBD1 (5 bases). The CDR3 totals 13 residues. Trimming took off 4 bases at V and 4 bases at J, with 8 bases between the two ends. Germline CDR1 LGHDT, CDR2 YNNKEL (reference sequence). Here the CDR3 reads CASSPDTNQPQHF. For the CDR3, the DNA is TGTGCCAGCAGCCCGGACACGAATCAGCCCCAGCATTTT.

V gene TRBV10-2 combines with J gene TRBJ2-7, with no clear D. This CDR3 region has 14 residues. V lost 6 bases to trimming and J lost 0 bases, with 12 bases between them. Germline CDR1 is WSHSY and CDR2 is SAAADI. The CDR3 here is CASRTTMISYEQYF. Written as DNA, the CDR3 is TGCGCCAGCAGAACTACCATGATCTCCTACGAGCAGTACTTC.

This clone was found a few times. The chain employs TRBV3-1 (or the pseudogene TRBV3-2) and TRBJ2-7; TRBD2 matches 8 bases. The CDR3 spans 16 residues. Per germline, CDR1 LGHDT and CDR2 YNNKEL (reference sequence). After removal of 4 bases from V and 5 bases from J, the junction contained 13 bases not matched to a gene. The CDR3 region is CASSRAPAGGSHEQYF. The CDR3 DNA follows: TGTGCCAGCAGCCGGGCGCCGGCGGGGGGCTCTCACGAGCAGTACTTC.

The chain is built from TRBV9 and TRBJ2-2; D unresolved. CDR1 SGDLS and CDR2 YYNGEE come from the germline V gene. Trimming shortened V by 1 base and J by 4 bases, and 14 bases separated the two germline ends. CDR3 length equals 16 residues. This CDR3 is CASSVTSRLLTGELFF. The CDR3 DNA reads TGTGCCAGCAGCGTAACCAGCAGGCTACTCACCGGGGAGCTGTTTTTT. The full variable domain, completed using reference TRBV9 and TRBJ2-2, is DSGVTQTPKHLITATGQRVTLRCSPRSGDLSVYWYQQSLDQGLQFLIQYYNGEERAKGNILERFSAQQFPDLHSELNLSSLELGDSALYFCASSVTSRLLTGELFFGEGSRLTVL.

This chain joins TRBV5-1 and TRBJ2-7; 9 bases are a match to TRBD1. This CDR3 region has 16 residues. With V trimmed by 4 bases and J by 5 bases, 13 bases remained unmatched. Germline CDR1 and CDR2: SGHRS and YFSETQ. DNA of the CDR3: TGCGCCAGCAGCCAGGGACAGGGACCCCGGGACCACGAGCAGTACTTC. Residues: CASSQGQGPRDHEQYF.

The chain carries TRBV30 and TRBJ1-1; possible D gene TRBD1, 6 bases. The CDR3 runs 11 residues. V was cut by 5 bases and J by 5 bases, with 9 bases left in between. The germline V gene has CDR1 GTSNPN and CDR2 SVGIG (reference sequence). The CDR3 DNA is TGTGCCTGGGAACAGGGAACTGAAGCTTTCTTT. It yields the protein CAWEQGTEAFF. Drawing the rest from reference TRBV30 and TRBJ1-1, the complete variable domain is SQTIHQWPATLVQPVGSPLSLECTVEGTSNPNLYWYRQAAGRGLQLLFYSVGIGQISSEVPQNLSASRPQDRQFILSSKKLLLSDSGFYLCAWEQGTEAFFGQGTRLTVV.

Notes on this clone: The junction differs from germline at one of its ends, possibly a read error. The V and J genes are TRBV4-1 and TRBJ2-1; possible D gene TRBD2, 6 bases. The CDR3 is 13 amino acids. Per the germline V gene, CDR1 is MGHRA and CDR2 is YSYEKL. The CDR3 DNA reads TGCGCCAGCAGCCAAGATCGGGAGCTCCGAGGGGTCTTC. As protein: CASSQDRELRGVF.

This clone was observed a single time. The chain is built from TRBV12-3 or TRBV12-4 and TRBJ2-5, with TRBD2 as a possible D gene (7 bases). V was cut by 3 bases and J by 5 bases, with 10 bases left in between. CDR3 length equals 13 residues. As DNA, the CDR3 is TGTGCCAGCAGTTTCAGGGGAGGGGAGACCCAGTACTTC. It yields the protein CASSFRGGETQYF.

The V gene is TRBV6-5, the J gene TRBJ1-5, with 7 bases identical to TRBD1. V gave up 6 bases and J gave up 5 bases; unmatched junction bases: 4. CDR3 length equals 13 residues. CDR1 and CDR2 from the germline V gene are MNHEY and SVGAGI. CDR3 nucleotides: TGTGCCAGCAGCCTAGACAGGGATCAGCCCCAGCATTTT. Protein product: CASSLDRDQPQHF.